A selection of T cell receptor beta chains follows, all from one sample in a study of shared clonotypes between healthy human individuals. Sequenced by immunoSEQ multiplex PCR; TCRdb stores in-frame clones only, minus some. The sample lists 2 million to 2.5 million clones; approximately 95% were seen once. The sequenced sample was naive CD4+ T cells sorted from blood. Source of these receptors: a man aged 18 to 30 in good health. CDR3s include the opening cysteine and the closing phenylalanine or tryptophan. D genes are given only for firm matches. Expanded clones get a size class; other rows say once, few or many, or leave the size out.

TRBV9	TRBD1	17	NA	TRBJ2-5	CASSVGAGQGLVETQYF	TGTGCCAGCAGCGTAGGGGCAGGACAGGGTTTAGTGGAGACCCAGTACTTC
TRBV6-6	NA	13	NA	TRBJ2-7	CASKDSTYYEQYF	TGTGCCAGCAAAGACAGTACTTACTACGAGCAGTACTTC
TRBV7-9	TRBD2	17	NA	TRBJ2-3	CASSLGSGTPRADTQYF	TGTGCCAGCAGCTTAGGTAGCGGGACCCCGAGAGCAGATACGCAGTATTTT
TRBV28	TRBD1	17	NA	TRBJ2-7	CASSLPWQGTALYEQYF	TGTGCCAGCAGTTTACCATGGCAGGGGACAGCCCTTTACGAGCAGTACTTC
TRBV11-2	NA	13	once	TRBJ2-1	CASSPGRDNEQFF	TGTGCCAGCAGCCCTGGGCGAGACAATGAGCAGTTCTTC
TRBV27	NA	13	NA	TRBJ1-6	CASSLSGSSPLHF	TGTGCCAGCAGTTTATCGGGGAGTTCACCCCTCCACTTT
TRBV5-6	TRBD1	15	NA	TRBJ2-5	CASSSKDRAQETQYF	TGTGCCAGCAGCTCAAAAGACAGGGCCCAAGAGACCCAGTACTTC
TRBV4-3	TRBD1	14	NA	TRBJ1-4	CASSRQGPNEKLFF	TGCGCCAGCAGTAGACAGGGGCCTAATGAAAAACTGTTTTTT
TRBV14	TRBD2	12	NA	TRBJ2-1	CASSSGRNEQFF	TGTGCCAGCAGCAGCGGGAGAAATGAGCAGTTCTTC
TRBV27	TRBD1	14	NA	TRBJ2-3	CATALDRGSDTQYF	TGTGCCACCGCCTTGGACAGGGGGTCCGATACGCAGTATTTT
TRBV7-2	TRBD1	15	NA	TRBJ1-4	CASSLRPGTAEKLFF	TGTGCCAGCAGCTTAAGGCCCGGGACAGCTGAAAAACTGTTTTTT
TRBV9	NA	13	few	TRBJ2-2	CASSVAGTGELFF	TGTGCCAGCAGCGTAGCGGGCACCGGGGAGCTGTTTTTT
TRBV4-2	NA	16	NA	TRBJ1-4	CASSQDSGSGFEKLFF	TGTGCCAGCAGCCAAGATTCAGGCAGCGGCTTTGAAAAACTGTTTTTT
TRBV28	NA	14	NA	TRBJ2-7	CASKPLHTFYEQYF	TGTGCCAGCAAGCCGTTGCACACCTTTTACGAGCAGTACTTC
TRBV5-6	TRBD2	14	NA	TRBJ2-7	CASLREGSSYEQYF	TGTGCCAGCCTTCGGGAGGGTAGCTCCTACGAGCAGTACTTC
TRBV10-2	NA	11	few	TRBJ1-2	CASSSSYGYTF	TGCGCCAGCAGTAGCAGCTATGGCTACACCTTC
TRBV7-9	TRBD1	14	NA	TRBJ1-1	CASNRLDRDTEAFF	TGTGCCAGCAACCGACTTGACAGGGACACTGAAGCTTTCTTT
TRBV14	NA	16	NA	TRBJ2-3	CASSQAGSLSTDTQYF	TGTGCCAGCAGCCAAGCAGGCAGTCTCAGCACAGATACGCAGTATTTT
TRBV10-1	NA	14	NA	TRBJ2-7	CASSEGGKNYEQYF	TGCGCCAGCAGTGAGGGGGGGAAAAACTACGAGCAGTACTTC
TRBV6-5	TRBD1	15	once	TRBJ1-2	CASSSAAGGLYGYTF	TGTGCCAGCAGTTCCGCGGCAGGGGGCCTCTATGGCTACACCTTC
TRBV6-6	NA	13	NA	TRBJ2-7	CASSVQGFYEQYF	TGTGCCAGCAGCGTACAGGGATTCTACGAGCAGTACTTC
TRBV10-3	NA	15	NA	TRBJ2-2	CATCPGTIGRGELFF	TGTGCCACTTGTCCCGGGACCATCGGTCGGGGGGAGCTGTTTTTT
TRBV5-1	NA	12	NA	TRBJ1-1	CASSFGPSEAFF	TGCGCCAGCAGCTTCGGGCCGTCCGAAGCTTTCTTT
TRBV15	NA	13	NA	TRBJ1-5	CATSVEPNQPQHF	TGTGCCACCAGCGTGGAGCCAAATCAGCCCCAGCATTTT
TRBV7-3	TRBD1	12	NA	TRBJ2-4	CASRGDSYLQYF	TGTGCCAGCAGGGGGGACAGCTATCTTCAGTACTTC
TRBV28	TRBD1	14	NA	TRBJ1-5	CASSLQQGRQPQHF	TGTGCCAGCAGTTTACAACAGGGGAGACAGCCCCAGCATTTT
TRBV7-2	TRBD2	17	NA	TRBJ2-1	CASSGKPGLAGYNEQFF	TGTGCCAGCAGCGGCAAGCCGGGACTAGCGGGGTACAATGAGCAGTTCTTC
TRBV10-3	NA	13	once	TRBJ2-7	CASTSGIPYEQYF	TGTGCCAGCACTTCAGGGATCCCCTACGAGCAGTACTTC
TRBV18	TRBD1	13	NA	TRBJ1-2	CASSQDRDYGYTF	TGTGCCAGCTCACAGGACAGGGACTATGGCTACACCTTC
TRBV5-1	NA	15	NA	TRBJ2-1	CASSLGPGEVLEQFF	TGCGCCAGCAGCCTGGGTCCGGGAGAGGTTTTAGAGCAGTTCTTC
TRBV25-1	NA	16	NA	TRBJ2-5	CASVGVGVLKQETQYF	TGTGCCAGCGTAGGCGTGGGGGTTTTGAAGCAAGAGACCCAGTACTTC
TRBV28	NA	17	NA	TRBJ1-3	CASSLPGPINSGNTIYF	TGTGCCAGCAGTTTACCGGGACCGATCAACTCTGGAAACACCATATATTTT
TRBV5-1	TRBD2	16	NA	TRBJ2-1	CASTFGGTSLYNEQFF	TGCGCCAGCACCTTCGGCGGGACTAGCCTCTACAATGAGCAGTTCTTC
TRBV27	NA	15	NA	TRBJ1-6	CASSLSGGVNSPLHF	TGTGCCAGCAGTTTATCGGGGGGCGTAAATTCACCCCTCCACTTT
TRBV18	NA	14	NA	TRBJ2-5	CASSPVAGLETQYF	TGTGCCAGCTCACCAGTCGCGGGTTTGGAGACCCAGTACTTC
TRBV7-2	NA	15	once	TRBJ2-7	CASSNAWGVGYEQYF	TGTGCCAGCAGTAACGCTTGGGGTGTTGGCTACGAGCAGTACTTC
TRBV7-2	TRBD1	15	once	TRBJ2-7	CASSSTGGYRDEQYF	TGTGCCAGCAGCTCTACAGGGGGCTATAGGGACGAGCAGTACTTC
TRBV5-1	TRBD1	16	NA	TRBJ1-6	CASSLANRGLNSPLHF	TGCGCCAGCAGCTTAGCTAACAGGGGCCTTAATTCACCCCTCCACTTT
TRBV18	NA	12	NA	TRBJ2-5	CASSRPPETQYF	TGTGCCAGCTCACGCCCCCCAGAGACCCAGTACTTC
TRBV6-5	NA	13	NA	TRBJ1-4	CASSSPGWEKLFF	TGTGCCAGCAGTAGCCCGGGGTGGGAAAAACTGTTTTTT
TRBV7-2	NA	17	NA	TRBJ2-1	CASSLVSTRYPYNEQFF	TGTGCCAGCAGCTTAGTATCTACCCGTTACCCCTACAATGAGCAGTTCTTC
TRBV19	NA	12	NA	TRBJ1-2	CASSRGNYGYTF	TGTGCCAGTTCACGGGGCAACTATGGCTACACCTTC
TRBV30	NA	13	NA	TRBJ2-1	CAWRASGYNEQFF	TGTGCCTGGAGAGCCTCGGGTTACAATGAGCAGTTCTTC
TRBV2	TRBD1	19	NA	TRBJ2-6	CASSTTGFSSHSGANVLTF	TGTGCCAGCAGCACGACAGGGTTCAGTTCGCACTCTGGGGCCAACGTCCTGACTTTC
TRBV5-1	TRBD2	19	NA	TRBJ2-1	CASSLAVLAGGLRDNEQFF	TGCGCCAGCAGCTTGGCCGTTCTAGCGGGGGGCTTAAGAGACAATGAGCAGTTCTTC
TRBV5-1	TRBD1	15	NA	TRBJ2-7	CASSSTGQGRSEQYF	TGCGCCAGCAGCAGTACGGGACAGGGCCGAAGCGAGCAGTACTTC
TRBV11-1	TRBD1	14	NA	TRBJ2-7	CASSLKDRGFEQYF	TGTGCCAGCAGCTTGAAGGACAGGGGGTTCGAGCAGTACTTC
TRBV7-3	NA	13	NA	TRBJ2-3	CASSWRVTDTQYF	TGTGCCAGCAGCTGGAGAGTCACAGATACGCAGTATTTT
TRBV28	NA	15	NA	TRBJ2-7	CATTPRPGTVYEQYF	TGTGCCACCACCCCCCGTCCCGGGACTGTGTATGAGCAGTACTTC
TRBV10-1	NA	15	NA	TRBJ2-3	CASSDHGGSADTQYF	TGCGCCAGCAGTGACCACGGGGGAAGCGCAGATACGCAGTATTTT
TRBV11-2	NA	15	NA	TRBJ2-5	CASSLNVGGGETQYF	TGTGCCAGCAGCTTAAATGTTGGGGGCGGGGAGACCCAGTACTTC
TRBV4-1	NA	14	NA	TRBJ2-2	CASSQDRQAGELFF	TGCGCCAGCAGCCAGGACCGACAGGCCGGGGAGCTGTTTTTT
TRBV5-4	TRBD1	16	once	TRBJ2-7	CASSYTGQGAVYEQYF	TGTGCCAGCAGCTACACGGGACAGGGGGCAGTCTACGAGCAGTACTTC
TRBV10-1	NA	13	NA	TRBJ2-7	CASSESETYEQYF	TGCGCCAGCAGTGAGTCTGAAACCTACGAGCAGTACTTC
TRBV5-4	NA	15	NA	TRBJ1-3	CASSLDPLPGNTIYF	TGTGCCAGCAGCTTGGACCCCCTGCCTGGAAACACCATATATTTT